These T cell receptor beta chains were read from a single sample in a study of T cells after yellow fever vaccination. TCRdb re-called the 5' RACE reads through MiXCR, storing one row per CDR3 protein. Of 300,000 to 450,000 distinct CDR3 sequences listed, roughly 8.6% are singletons. Here the sequenced sample was PBMCs, taken about 49 days after the first yellow fever vaccination. The receptors originated from a man in his late teens or twenties who received the YFV17D yellow fever vaccine. The CDR3 runs from the conserved cysteine through the conserved F or W. D genes are given only for firm matches. Rows give clone size only sometimes, using once, few, many, or a class for an expanded clone.

J | size | V | D | CDR3 | DNA
TRBJ2-1 | - | TRBV3-1 | - | CASSQEPGGYNNEQFF | TGTGCCAGCAGCCAAGAACCTGGGGGGTATAACAATGAGCAGTTCTTC
TRBJ2-1 | few | TRBV4-3 | - | CASSRVADNEQFF | TGCGCCAGCAGCCGAGTAGCGGACAATGAGCAGTTCTTC
TRBJ2-5 | many | TRBV27 | - | CASSPTPGGRGQETQYF | TGTGCCAGCAGTCCCACTCCCGGGGGTAGGGGCCAAGAGACCCAGTACTTC
TRBJ2-7 | few | TRBV13 | - | CASRLETASYEQYF | TGTGCCAGCAGACTAGAGACAGCCTCCTACGAGCAGTACTTC
TRBJ2-3 | - | TRBV5-6 | TRBD1 | CASSLAGQGAGDTQYF | TGTGCCAGCAGCTTGGCGGGACAGGGGGCCGGAGATACGCAGTATTTT
TRBJ2-5 | few | TRBV9 | - | CASSPRSQGVETQYF | TGTGCCAGCAGCCCCCGTTCGCAAGGGGTAGAGACCCAGTACTTC
TRBJ2-7 | many | TRBV9 | - | CASSADVSRAYEQYF | TGTGCCAGCAGCGCGGACGTCAGCCGGGCCTACGAGCAGTACTTC
TRBJ1-2 | - | TRBV3-1 | - | CASSQGRFGYGYTF | TGTGCCAGCAGCCAAGGAAGGTTTGGCTATGGCTACACCTTC
TRBJ1-1 | - | TRBV12-3/TRBV12-4 | - | CASSLVGVEAFF | TGTGCCAGCAGTTTAGTGGGGGTTGAAGCTTTCTTT
TRBJ1-2 | - | TRBV9 | - | CASSVAGWGALGGYGYTF | TGTGCCAGCAGCGTAGCTGGGTGGGGGGCGCTCGGGGGCTATGGCTACACCTTC
TRBJ1-2 | - | TRBV7-2 | - | CASSLVRDHGYTF | TGTGCCAGCAGCTTAGTCCGGGACCATGGCTACACCTTC
TRBJ2-1 | - | TRBV20-1 | - | CSATGLPVYNEQFF | TGCAGTGCTACGGGACTCCCCGTCTACAATGAGCAGTTCTTC
TRBJ1-2 | - | TRBV6-1 | TRBD1 | CASTPFGDSANYGYTF | TGTGCCAGCACTCCATTCGGGGACAGTGCTAACTATGGCTACACCTTC
TRBJ1-2 | - | TRBV24-1 | - | CATSAETYGYTF | TGTGCCACCAGTGCCGAGACCTATGGCTACACCTTC
TRBJ2-7 | many | TRBV5-4 | - | CASSFRGGSYEQYF | TGTGCCAGCAGCTTTCGCGGGGGCAGTTACGAGCAGTACTTC
TRBJ1-1 | few | TRBV12-3/TRBV12-4 | - | CASSPSEGVEAFF | TGTGCCAGCAGTCCCTCGGAGGGTGTCGAAGCTTTCTTT
TRBJ1-6 | few | TRBV23-1 | - | CASSQSSGYNSPLHF | TGCGCCAGCAGTCAATCGAGCGGGTATAATTCACCCCTCCACTTT
TRBJ2-5 | - | TRBV10-3 | - | CAIPPPVF | TGTGCCATCCCCCCCCCGGTGTTC
TRBJ2-7 | few | TRBV5-1 | - | CASSLDTGAPYEQYF | TGCGCCAGCAGCTTGGATACGGGGGCCCCCTACGAGCAGTACTTC
TRBJ1-5 | few | TRBV5-6 | - | CASSLRGSGGQPQHF | TGTGCCAGCAGCTTGCGAGGCTCCGGGGGTCAGCCCCAGCATTTT
TRBJ1-2 | - | TRBV5-4 | - | CASSLGPGAYGYTF | TGTGCCAGCAGCTTGGGCCCCGGGGCCTATGGCTACACCTTC
TRBJ2-1 | - | TRBV4-3 | TRBD1 | CASSQGGPGQGTNEQFF | TGCGCCAGCAGCCAAGGGGGCCCGGGACAGGGAACCAATGAGCAGTTCTTC
TRBJ2-5 | many | TRBV12-3/TRBV12-4 | - | CASSSDSSETQYF | TGTGCCAGCAGTTCGGACAGTTCTGAGACCCAGTACTTC
TRBJ2-5 | few | TRBV7-2 | TRBD2 | CASSLTFSGGWETQYF | TGTGCCAGCAGCTTAACCTTTTCGGGGGGATGGGAGACCCAGTACTTC
TRBJ1-4 | few | TRBV7-2 | - | CASSGQGREKLFF | TGTGCCAGCAGCGGGCAGGGTCGTGAAAAACTGTTTTTT
TRBJ2-3 | few | TRBV7-2 | TRBD2 | CASSLSGGFSTDTQYF | TGTGCCAGCAGCCTCAGCGGGGGGTTCAGCACAGATACGCAGTATTTT
TRBJ2-3 | - | TRBV27 | - | CASSLERTDTQYF | TGTGCCAGCAGTTTGGAGCGCACAGATACGCAGTATTTT
TRBJ2-3 | few | TRBV5-4 | TRBD1 | CASSLGTGGWDTQYF | TGTGCCAGCAGCTTGGGCACAGGGGGCTGGGATACGCAGTATTTT
TRBJ2-6 | - | TRBV6-2/TRBV6-3 | - | CASLRGRGSGANVLTF | TGTGCCAGCCTCAGGGGTCGGGGATCTGGGGCCAACGTCCTGACTTTC
TRBJ2-1 | few | TRBV15 | TRBD1 | CATSREAGGINEQFF | TGTGCCACCAGCAGAGAGGCAGGGGGTATTAATGAGCAGTTCTTC
TRBJ2-5 | many | TRBV7-2 | - | CASRVSHLWETQYF | TGTGCCAGCAGGGTGTCTCATCTGTGGGAGACCCAGTACTTC
TRBJ2-4 | - | TRBV14 | TRBD1 | CASSQGYRGNIQYF | TGTGCCAGCAGCCAAGGATACAGGGGGAACATTCAGTACTTC
TRBJ2-3 | few | TRBV7-3 | - | CASSLNVWLAISTDTQYF | TGTGCCAGCAGCTTAAACGTGTGGCTAGCGATCAGCACAGATACGCAGTATTTT
TRBJ2-1 | - | TRBV5-1 | - | CASSPLAGETQSGEQFF | TGCGCCAGCAGCCCCCTGGCCGGGGAAACCCAATCGGGGGAGCAGTTCTTC
TRBJ1-1 | - | TRBV7-2 | TRBD1 | CASSRDRPSTEAFF | TGTGCCAGCAGCCGGGACAGACCGAGCACTGAAGCTTTCTTT
TRBJ2-3 | many | TRBV20-1 | TRBD1 | CSARGTGTGADTQYF | TGCAGTGCTAGAGGAACCGGGACAGGGGCCGATACGCAGTATTTT
TRBJ1-3 | - | TRBV4-1 | - | CASSQGGTGYSGNTIYF | TGCGCCAGCAGCCAAGGGGGAACTGGATACTCTGGAAACACCATATATTTT
TRBJ2-1 | - | TRBV18 | - | CASSPGIINEQFF | TGTGCCAGCTCACCCGGGATTATCAATGAGCAGTTCTTC
TRBJ1-2 | - | TRBV4-1 | - | CASSQARGSGYTF | TGCGCCAGCAGCCAAGCTAGGGGTAGTGGCTACACCTTC
TRBJ2-3 | few | TRBV11-2 | - | CASSLEVSGGTTQYF | TGTGCCAGCAGCTTAGAAGTCAGTGGGGGGACGACGCAGTATTTT
TRBJ2-1 | few | TRBV20-1 | TRBD2 | CSARRGGAVDNEQFF | TGCAGTGCTAGGCGCGGGGGGGCGGTGGACAATGAGCAGTTCTTC
TRBJ2-3 | few | TRBV7-9 | - | CASSQPFADTQYF | TGTGCCAGCAGCCAACCCTTCGCAGATACGCAGTATTTT
TRBJ2-2 | - | TRBV7-2 | - | CASSLRRVSRELFF | TGTGCCAGCAGCTTACGTCGGGTTTCCAGGGAGCTGTTTTTT
TRBJ2-7 | few | TRBV9 | TRBD2 | CASSVGLAGSYEQYF | TGTGCCAGCAGCGTAGGACTAGCGGGGTCCTACGAGCAGTACTTC
TRBJ1-1 | many | TRBV7-3 | - | CASSFRGGNTEAFF | TGTGCCAGCAGTTTTCGGGGAGGGAACACTGAAGCTTTCTTT
TRBJ1-2 | - | TRBV7-9 | - | CASSLQGGYTF | TGTGCCAGCAGCTTACAAGGTGGCTACACCTTC
TRBJ2-7 | few | TRBV11-2 | - | CASSLPPTHPSYEQYF | TGTGCCAGCAGCTTACCCCCGACCCATCCCTCCTACGAGCAGTACTTC
TRBJ1-2 | - | TRBV4-1 | - | CASSGTVSMGYTF | TGCGCCAGCAGCGGAACAGTGTCTATGGGCTACACCTTC
TRBJ1-1 | - | TRBV27 | - | CASSLWDGDTEAFF | TGTGCCAGCAGTTTATGGGACGGGGACACTGAAGCTTTCTTT
TRBJ1-5 | - | TRBV9 | - | CASSADGTPYQPQHF | TGTGCCAGCAGCGCGGACGGGACACCTTACCAGCCCCAGCATTTT
TRBJ2-3 | few | TRBV6-2/TRBV6-3 | TRBD2 | CASHSGGSRDTQYF | TGTGCCAGCCATAGCGGGGGGTCTAGGGATACGCAGTATTTT
TRBJ2-1 | - | TRBV27 | TRBD2 | CASSLSKGLAGYNEQFF | TGTGCCAGCAGTTTATCGAAGGGACTAGCTGGATACAATGAGCAGTTCTTC
TRBJ2-1 | - | TRBV30 | TRBD2 | CAWSFLAGVYNEQFF | TGTGCCTGGAGCTTTCTAGCGGGGGTGTACAATGAGCAGTTCTTC